This TCR beta chain was recovered during a study of beta chain features in type 1 diabetes. Study results and limitations: There was a moderate but significant shortening of TCRB CDR3s in all four CD4+ subsets of Type 1 diabetes patients. Whether TCRB rearrangement is influenced by HLA type was left unresolved in this analysis.

Reverse transcribing all isolated RNA meant expressed TCRB transcripts were sequenced. The assay was immunoSEQ multiplex PCR, and TCRdb's table has in-frame clones only and misses some. The sample contains some 350,000 clones, roughly 9.8% of which appear only once. The table lists this clone with a few counts. The target antigen is unknown. Sequencing input: central memory CD4+ T cells from blood. The TCR sequence derives from a man younger than 45 with type 1 diabetes.

The CDR3 protein is CASSSWGGPGTNNEQFF. The CDR3, as DNA: TGTGCCAGCAGCTCCTGGGGGGGGCCGGGGACCAACAATGAGCAGTTCTTC. This sequence joins TRBV7-2 and TRBJ2-1; a weak D match, TRBD2 (7 bases). Trimming took off 4 bases at V and 5 bases at J, with 21 bases between the two ends. Looked up from germline, CDR1 is SGHTA and CDR2 is FQGNSA. This CDR3 spans 17 amino acids. The variable domain in full, with the rest retrieved from reference TRBV7-2 and TRBJ2-1, is GAGVSQSPSNKVTEKGKDVELRCDPISGHTALYWYRQSLGQGLEFLIYFQGNSAPDKSGLPSDRFSAERTGGSVSTLTIQRTQQEDSAVYLCASSSWGGPGTNNEQFFGPGTRLTVL.